This paragraph reports one TCR beta chain. Its antigen remains unidentified. This entry belongs to a study of cytomegalovirus exposure and HLA in healthy donors. The PCR employed 60 Vbeta primers together with 13 Jbeta primers. Clones were sequenced by immunoSEQ multiplex PCR, and TCRdb holds only the in-frame ones, with some missing. The table records about 160,000 clones, roughly 80% of them present only once. The germline V and J ends were trimmed by 3 bases and 4 bases, with 9 bases remaining between them. This CDR3 is built from 13 residues. The germline V gene encodes CDR1 LNHDA and CDR2 SQIVND (reference sequence). Study-level points and caveats: Most of the CMV-associated TCR beta chains (in a later analysis) appeared to be HLA-restricted.

This receptor was obtained from a male donor in good health and CMV-seronegative. This chain links TRBV19 with TRBJ2-5; possibly TRBD2 for D (5 bases). Material for sequencing was PBMCs. CDR3 region: CASSISGRETQYF. CDR3 DNA: TGTGCCAGTAGTATCTCGGGGAGAGAGACCCAGTACTTC.